The 32 T cell receptor beta chains reported below all come from one sample, sequenced in a study of CD4 T cells in relation to SARS-CoV-2 and coronaviruses. These receptors' antigens are unknown. Only in-frame clones appear in the TCRdb table, and some are missing; sequencing was by immunoSEQ multiplex PCR. The sample shows 30,000 to 45,000 clones, over 60% of them seen only once. The sample was memory CD4+ T cells from PBMCs, cultured in vitro. The receptor set was obtained from an adult with COVID-19.

This clone was recorded a few times. This chain connects TRBV27 to TRBJ2-1; the D is unclear. The CDR3 has 14 residues. CDR1 MNHEY and CDR2 SMNVEV come from the germline V gene (reference sequence). Trimming left V 2 bases short and J 2 bases short, with 7 bases between. CDR3 loop: CASSLNAAYNEQFF. The CDR3 DNA reads as TGTGCCAGCAGTTTAAACGCAGCCTACAATGAGCAGTTCTTC.

V usage is TRBV4-1 and J usage is TRBJ2-7, with 10 bases identical to TRBD2. J lost 7 bases, V lost 2 bases, and 11 bases had no gene match. The CDR3 contains 16 residues. Germline-derived CDR1 and CDR2 are MGHRA and YSYEKL. CDR3 DNA: TGCGCCAGCAGCCAAAGGGCAGCCCTACTAGCGGGGGAGCAGTACTTC. Protein product: CASSQRAALLAGEQYF.

In this sample, this clone turned up a few times. The rearrangement links TRBV7-9 to TRBJ2-2; the match to TRBD2 covers 11 bases. Germline V gene data show CDR1 as SEHNR and CDR2 as FQNEAQ (reference sequence). The junction had 3 bases not matched to a gene; V was cut back by 4 bases and J by 2 bases. CDR3 length: 16 residues. CDR3 sequence reads: CASSYGTSGNTGELFF. CDR3 DNA sequence: TGTGCCAGCAGCTATGGGACTAGCGGAAACACCGGGGAGCTGTTTTTT.

This clone has just a few counts. Other DNA sequences in this specimen translate into the identical CDR3. The V and J genes are TRBV28 and TRBJ2-5, with TRBD1 identical over 7 bases. CDR1 and CDR2 (germline): MDHEN, SYDVKM. With V trimmed by 5 bases and J by 3 bases, 6 bases remained unmatched. The CDR3 consists of 14 residues. CDR3 loop: CASSLTGWEETQYF. Written as DNA, the CDR3 is TGTGCCAGCAGTCTGACAGGGTGGGAAGAGACCCAGTACTTC.

The chain recombines TRBV3-1 (or the pseudogene TRBV3-2) with TRBJ1-4; weak D call: TRBD1 (6 bases). This CDR3 is 14 amino acids long. From germline, CDR1 is LGHDT and CDR2 YNNKEL (reference sequence). Trimming cost V 1 base and J 7 bases, with 10 bases left between them. This chain's CDR3 is CASSQVVDSEKLFF. DNA of the CDR3: TGTGCCAGCAGCCAAGTGGTGGACAGTGAAAAACTGTTTTTT.

This chain connects TRBV24-1 to TRBJ2-1, with 14 bases lining up with TRBD2. CDR3 length equals 16 residues. Trimming at V came to 4 bases and at J to 5 bases, leaving 3 bases not matched to a gene. CDR1 is KGHDR, CDR2 SFDVKD, per germline. CDR3 loop: CATSDPGLAGDNEQFF. The CDR3 DNA follows: TGTGCCACCAGTGACCCGGGACTAGCGGGGGACAATGAGCAGTTCTTC.

The rearrangement links TRBV11-2 to TRBJ2-3, with a possible D match to TRBD2 (5 bases). In germline, CDR1 is SGHAT, CDR2 FQNNGV. Trimming removed 5 bases at V and 1 base at J, with 13 bases between. The CDR3 is 15 residues long. CDR3 residues: CASSGDGLRTDTQYF. CDR3 in DNA: TGTGCCAGCAGCGGAGACGGACTCCGCACAGATACGCAGTATTTT.

The chain links TRBV18 to TRBJ2-7; 8 bases map to TRBD1. V lost 6 bases and J lost 7; bases outside the gene matches: 8. CDR3 length equals 13 residues. Germline lookup yields CDR1 KGHSH and CDR2 LQKENI. This CDR3 reads CASSGQGAREQYF. CDR3 sequence (DNA): TGTGCCAGCTCGGGGCAGGGGGCGCGGGAGCAGTACTTC.

This clone was seen only a few times. This chain links TRBV3-1 (or the pseudogene TRBV3-2) with TRBJ2-3; 9 nucleotides agree with TRBD2. The CDR3 totals 16 residues. Trimming at V came to 1 base and at J to 5 bases, leaving 7 bases not matched to a gene. Germline V gene lookup returns CDR1 LGHDT and CDR2 YNNKEL (reference sequence). The CDR3 is CASSQGRGSGGDTQYF. In nucleotides, the CDR3 is TGTGCCAGCAGCCAAGGTCGGGGTAGCGGGGGAGATACGCAGTATTTT.

This sequence joins TRBV5-5 and TRBJ1-2, with TRBD1 as a possible D gene (5 bases). The germline V and J ends were trimmed by 5 bases and 6 bases, with 20 bases remaining between them. Germline CDR1 reads SGHKS; CDR2 reads YYEKEE (reference sequence). CDR3 length: 15 residues. The CDR3 coding sequence is TGTGCCAGCAGAACCGCGGGAGGGCAGGGTCATGGCTACACCTTC. Encoded protein: CASRTAGGQGHGYTF.

By frequency in the sample, this clone is large. The V gene is TRBV14, the J gene TRBJ1-1; tentatively, D is TRBD1 (6 bases). V shed 4 bases and J shed 6 bases, with 12 bases lying between them. The length of the CDR3 is 13 residues. In germline, CDR1 is SGHDN, CDR2 FVKESK. The CDR3 DNA follows: TGTGCCAGCAGCCCCCAGACAGGCCCTGAAGCTTTCTTT. It codes for CASSPQTGPEAFF.

The chain recombines TRBV19 with TRBJ2-5; D is ambiguous. V lost 3 bases to trimming and J lost 4 bases, with 15 bases between them. The CDR3 has 15 amino acids. Germline-derived CDR1 and CDR2 are LNHDA and SQIVND (reference sequence). The CDR3 region is CASSINGPPTETQYF. The DNA for the CDR3 is TGTGCCAGTAGTATCAATGGGCCTCCGACAGAGACCCAGTACTTC.

The V call is TRBV19, the J call TRBJ1-2, with 7 bases that match TRBD1. The CDR3 has 15 amino acids. The germline gives CDR1 LNHDA, CDR2 SQIVND (reference sequence). Germline trimming cut 4 bases from V and 4 bases from J; bases unmatched to any gene: 9. The CDR3 sequence is CASSNQGGHFYGYTF. The CDR3, as DNA: TGTGCCAGTAGTAACCAGGGGGGGCACTTCTATGGCTACACCTTC. The entire variable domain, with the rest obtained from reference TRBV19 and TRBJ1-2, is as follows: DGGITQSPKYLFRKEGQNVTLSCEQNLNHDAMYWYRQDPGQGLRLIYYSQIVNDFQKGDIAEGYSVSREKKESFPLTVTSAQKNPTAFYLCASSNQGGHFYGYTFGSGTRLTVV.

The CDR3 is CASSDASGRSEQFF. DNA of the CDR3: TGTGCCAGCAGTGACGCTAGCGGGAGAAGCGAGCAGTTCTTC. The chain has TRBV2 and TRBJ2-1; 10 positions agree with TRBD2. The germline V gene encodes CDR1 SNHLY and CDR2 FYNNEI. Trimming at V came to 3 bases and at J to 10 bases, leaving 6 bases not matched to a gene. This CDR3 contains 14 residues.

This clone turned up a few times. The chain combines TRBV5-1 with TRBJ2-2; TRBD2 agrees at 13 bases. CDR1 and CDR2 from the germline V gene are SGHRS and YFSETQ. V lost 6 bases and J lost 10; bases outside the gene matches: 6. The CDR3 is 14 residues long. This CDR3 is CASTGTSGNAELFF. The CDR3 DNA reads as TGCGCCAGCACCGGGACTAGCGGGAATGCGGAGCTGTTTTTT.

The chain recombines TRBV28 with TRBJ2-7; D is unclear. Trimming stripped 3 bases from V and 3 bases from J, with 12 bases between. Germline lookup yields CDR1 MDHEN and CDR2 SYDVKM. The CDR3 length is 14 residues. In DNA, the CDR3 is TGTGCCAGCAGTTTTTACAGCACAAACTACGAGCAGTACTTC. This codes for CASSFYSTNYEQYF.

This chain connects TRBV19 to TRBJ2-1, with a possible D match to TRBD1 (7 bases). Trimming cost V 5 bases and J 3 bases, with 17 bases left between them. Germline values: CDR1 LNHDA, CDR2 SQIVND (reference sequence). This CDR3 is 16 amino acids long. This CDR3 reads CASSLPGGTYYNEQFF. The CDR3 DNA is TGTGCCAGTAGTCTCCCAGGGGGGACATACTACAATGAGCAGTTCTTC.

The gene calls are TRBV5-1 and TRBJ2-2; 7 bases are a match to TRBD1. J gave up 4 bases and V 3 bases, and 6 bases lay outside the gene matches. The CDR3 has 15 amino acids. Looked up from germline, CDR1 is SGHRS and CDR2 is YFSETQ. As DNA, the CDR3 is TGCGCCAGCAGCTCAATGACAGGGAGCACCGGGGAGCTGTTTTTT. This translates into CASSSMTGSTGELFF. Looking up the rest from reference TRBV5-1 and TRBJ2-2 gives the full variable domain: KAGVTQTPRYLIKTRGQQVTLSCSPISGHRSVSWYQQTPGQGLQFLFEYFSETQRNKGNFPGRFSGRQFSNSRSEMNVSTLELGDSALYLCASSSMTGSTGELFFGEGSRLTVL.

The chain recombines TRBV7-9 with TRBJ2-7; 9 bases map to TRBD2. The CDR3 runs 13 residues. V trimming: 11 bases; J trimming: 5 bases; junction bases outside the gene matches: 10. The germline CDR1 and CDR2 sequences are SEHNR and FQNEAQ (reference sequence). The CDR3 DNA reads TGTGCCGGGGGGGCTAGCGGGACTGACGAGCAGTACTTC. Translated: CAGGASGTDEQYF.

The gene calls are TRBV6-2 or TRBV6-3 and TRBJ1-2; D not certain. The CDR3 length is 15 residues. The V gene lost 6 bases and the J gene lost 6 bases, with 20 bases spanning the gap. Germline V lookup: CDR1 MNHEY, CDR2 SVGEGT. CDR3 in DNA: TGTGCCAGCAGCACCATCCGGGATCCAGCCAATGGCTACACCTTC. Protein sequence: CASSTIRDPANGYTF.

This clone appeared a few times. The V gene is TRBV27, the J gene TRBJ2-5; 10 bases agree with TRBD2. With V trimmed by 5 bases and J by 1 base, 4 bases remained unmatched. The germline V gene encodes CDR1 MNHEY and CDR2 SMNVEV (reference sequence). This CDR3 contains 15 residues. The CDR3 region is CASSIWTSGQETQYF. For the CDR3, the DNA is TGTGCCAGCAGTATATGGACTAGCGGCCAAGAGACCCAGTACTTC.

This chain connects TRBV3-1 (or the pseudogene TRBV3-2) to TRBJ1-2, with a weak D call TRBD1 (6 bases). Per the germline V gene, CDR1 is LGHDT and CDR2 is YNNKEL (reference sequence). The CDR3 runs 13 residues. Trimming shortened V by 4 bases and J by 4 bases, and 10 bases separated the two germline ends. CDR3 sequence reads: CASSPGTSYGYTF. For the CDR3, the DNA is TGTGCCAGCAGCCCGGGGACATCCTATGGCTACACCTTC.

J is TRBJ2-7 and V is TRBV30; TRBD1 is a possible D gene (5 bases). Germline CDR1 reads GTSNPN; CDR2 reads SVGIG (reference sequence). This CDR3 is built from 16 residues. The V end lost 2 bases, the J end lost 0 bases, and 17 bases lay between the germline ends. CDR3 region: CAWSRPQGDSSYEQYF. In nucleotides, the CDR3 is TGTGCCTGGAGTCGTCCTCAAGGGGATAGCTCCTACGAGCAGTACTTC. The variable domain in full, with the rest retrieved from reference TRBV30 and TRBJ2-7, is SQTIHQWPATLVQPVGSPLSLECTVEGTSNPNLYWYRQAAGRGLQLLFYSVGIGQISSEVPQNLSASRPQDRQFILSSKKLLLSDSGFYLCAWSRPQGDSSYEQYFGPGTRLTVT.

The rearrangement joins TRBV29-1 to TRBJ2-7; D remains ambiguous. CDR3 length: 9 amino acids. Trimming took off 7 bases at V and 4 bases at J, with 5 bases between the two ends. Germline CDR1 reads SQVTM; CDR2 reads ANQGSEA. CDR3 region: CSGGYEQYF. The CDR3 nucleotides are TGCAGCGGAGGATACGAGCAGTACTTC.

V and J are TRBV11-2 and TRBJ1-2, with D possibly being TRBD1 (5 bases). Per the germline V gene, CDR1 is SGHAT and CDR2 is FQNNGV. The length of the CDR3 is 14 residues. Trimming took off 6 bases at V and 2 bases at J, with 13 bases between the two ends. CDR3 in amino acids: CASSKTRDNYGYTF. The DNA for the CDR3 is TGTGCCAGCAGTAAGACCCGGGACAACTATGGCTACACCTTC.

This clone was detected only once. The genes are TRBV3-1 (or the pseudogene TRBV3-2) and TRBJ1-6, with 9 bases identical to TRBD1. The CDR3 runs 15 residues. Germline V gives CDR1 LGHDT, CDR2 YNNKEL (reference sequence). J lost 14 bases, V lost 1 base, and 9 bases had no gene match. CDR3 loop: CASSQGPPGQGTLHF. In DNA form, the CDR3 reads TGTGCCAGCAGCCAAGGCCCCCCGGGACAGGGAACCCTCCACTTT.

This rearrangement joins TRBV6-6 to TRBJ2-1, with a tentative D call TRBD1 (5 bases). There are 14 residues in the CDR3. Germline-derived CDR1 and CDR2 are MNHNY and SVGAGI (reference sequence). Trimming removed 2 bases at V and 5 bases at J, with 10 bases between. CDR3 nucleotide sequence: TGTGCCAGCAGTTACCAGGGTTCCCACAATGAGCAGTTCTTC. This translates into CASSYQGSHNEQFF.

The gene calls are TRBV30 and TRBJ1-1; D is possibly TRBD1 (5 bases). Germline-derived CDR1 and CDR2 are GTSNPN and SVGIG (reference sequence). With 0 bases removed from V and 4 bases from J, the gap between germline ends came to 12 bases. The CDR3 has 14 amino acids. The CDR3 reads CAWSVTWGTTEAFF. Written as DNA, the CDR3 is TGTGCCTGGAGTGTAACGTGGGGGACCACTGAAGCTTTCTTT.

V is TRBV7-9 and J is TRBJ2-7; weak D call: TRBD1 (6 bases). Germline CDR1 reads SEHNR; CDR2 reads FQNEAQ (reference sequence). V was pared by 0 bases and J by 4 bases, with 16 bases between. This CDR3 has 16 amino acids. Written as DNA, the CDR3 is TGTGCCAGCAGCTTAGCGGGAGACAGGAAGCGGTACGAGCAGTACTTC. Translated, it gives CASSLAGDRKRYEQYF.

This clone was seen a single time. The gene calls are TRBV5-6 and TRBJ2-3, with TRBD1 matching over 7 bases. With V trimmed by 3 bases and J by 2 bases, 9 bases remained unmatched. The CDR3 has 16 amino acids. From germline, CDR1 is SGHDT and CDR2 YYEEEE. The CDR3 DNA is TGTGCCAGCAGCTCTACTGGGACAGCGATCACAGATACGCAGTATTTT. Its protein is CASSSTGTAITDTQYF.

V usage is TRBV25-1 and J usage is TRBJ2-2; D not resolved. CDR3 size: 14 residues. Germline lookup yields CDR1 MGHDK and CDR2 SYGVNS. The V and J ends lost 3 bases and 7 bases respectively, with 12 bases between them. The CDR3 DNA sequence: TGTGCCAGCAGTGACCGCCGGGTGTTCGGGGAGCTGTTTTTT. Translation gives CASSDRRVFGELFF. Based on the CDR3 plus reference TRBV25-1 and TRBJ2-2, the full variable domain is EADIYQTPRYLVIGTGKKITLECSQTMGHDKMYWYQQDPGMELHLIHYSYGVNSTEKGDLSSESTVSRIRTEHFPLTLESARPSHTSQYLCASSDRRVFGELFFGEGSRLTVL.

The J gene is TRBJ2-3, the V gene TRBV18; D not resolved. Trimming shortened V by 4 bases and J by 0 bases, and 11 bases separated the two germline ends. Germline CDR1 and CDR2: KGHSH and LQKENI. The CDR3 is made up of 15 amino acids. Written as DNA, the CDR3 is TGTGCCAGCTCACTCCTGACAACTAGCACAGATACGCAGTATTTT. This gives the protein CASSLLTTSTDTQYF. The full variable domain, rest sourced from reference TRBV18 and TRBJ2-3, is NAGVMQNPRHLVRRRGQEARLRCSPMKGHSHVYWYRQLPEEGLKFMVYLQKENIIDESGMPKERFSAEFPKEGPSILRIQQVVRGDSAAYFCASSLLTTSTDTQYFGPGTRLTVL.